Listed here are 28 T cell receptor beta chains from one sample, sequenced in a study of T cells after posttransplantation cyclophosphamide. Libraries were prepared by immunoSEQ multiplex PCR; TCRdb keeps only in-frame clonotypes and omits some of them. The sample consists of more than 20,000 clones, around 86% of them appearing once. Sample: PBMCs. The receptors stem from a woman aged 55-69 years with a blood cancer, CMV-positive, and with a related stem cell donor.

This clone was recorded only once. V gene TRBV4-1 combines with J gene TRBJ1-4; D is unresolved. Germline CDR1 reads MGHRA; CDR2 reads YSYEKL. CDR3 size: 17 residues. The V gene lost 0 bases and the J gene lost 4 bases, with 15 bases spanning the gap. CDR3 nucleotide sequence: TGCGCCAGCAGCCAAGAACGTCAGACGACTCTTAATGAAAAACTGTTTTTT. Its translation: CASSQERQTTLNEKLFF.

The CDR3 coding sequence is TGTGCCAGTAGGACAGGGGGCTCTAATGAAAAACTGTTTTTT. It is translated as CASRTGGSNEKLFF. This chain joins TRBV19 and TRBJ1-4, with 10 positions matching TRBD1. V dropped 6 bases and J dropped 3; count of bases not matched to a gene: 1. There are 14 residues in the CDR3. Germline loops: CDR1 LNHDA, CDR2 SQIVND (reference sequence).

The genes are TRBV19 and TRBJ2-5; D is undetermined. V lost 5 bases to trimming and J lost 3 bases, with 10 bases between them. There are 13 residues in the CDR3. The germline V gene encodes CDR1 LNHDA and CDR2 SQIVND (reference sequence). The CDR3 DNA is TGTGCCAGTAGTGTCAGTTTAAAAGAGACCCAGTACTTC. This sequence encodes CASSVSLKETQYF.

V gene TRBV25-1 combines with J gene TRBJ1-1; TRBD1 agrees at 7 bases. This CDR3 comprises 14 residues. Germline assignment: CDR1 MGHDK and CDR2 SYGVNS. Trimming at V came to 11 bases and at J to 3 bases, leaving 12 bases not matched to a gene. The CDR3: CAFPPGTDHTEAFF. As DNA, the CDR3 is TGTGCCTTCCCCCCCGGGACAGACCACACTGAAGCTTTCTTT.

The V gene is TRBV2, the J gene TRBJ1-2; 9 bases line up with TRBD1. V was clipped by 5 bases and J by 4 bases; unmatched bases: 5. Germline V lookup: CDR1 SNHLY, CDR2 FYNNEI. This CDR3 has 14 amino acids. CDR3: CASSRGQGSYGYTF. The DNA of the CDR3 is TGTGCCAGCAGTCGGGGACAGGGCAGCTATGGCTACACCTTC.

Written as DNA, the CDR3 is TGTGCCAGCTCCGTCCCGGAGGGCCGGAATGAGCAGTTCTTC. Translating gives CASSVPEGRNEQFF. The chain combines TRBV2 with TRBJ2-1, with D possibly matching TRBD2 (6 bases). Trimming pared 8 bases from V and 7 bases from J, leaving 18 bases between. This CDR3 spans 14 amino acids. CDR1 and CDR2 from the germline V gene are SNHLY and FYNNEI.

The V gene is TRBV5-6, the J gene TRBJ2-2; D not resolved. The CDR3 is 14 residues long. CDR1 is SGHDT and CDR2 is YYEEEE in the germline V gene. V was clipped by 0 bases and J by 5 bases, with 8 bases between them. CDR3 region: CASSLVVLTGELFF. The CDR3 nucleotides read TGTGCCAGCAGCTTGGTCGTGCTAACCGGGGAGCTGTTTTTT. The entire variable domain, with the rest obtained from reference TRBV5-6 and TRBJ2-2, is as follows: DAGVTQSPTHLIKTRGQQVTLRCSPKSGHDTVSWYQQALGQGPQFIFQYYEEEERQRGNFPDRFSGHQFPNYSSELNVNALLLGDSALYLCASSLVVLTGELFFGEGSRLTVL.

This clone was seen more than once but under ten times. The chain uses TRBV9 and TRBJ2-1; TRBD2 might be the D (5 bases). The CDR3 runs to 14 residues. Per the germline V gene, CDR1 is SGDLS and CDR2 is YYNGEE. V dropped 3 bases and J dropped 6 bases, with 13 bases sitting between them. CDR3 amino acids: CASSATPGSNEQFF. The DNA of the CDR3 is TGTGCCAGCAGCGCAACCCCGGGGTCCAATGAGCAGTTCTTC.

V gene TRBV27 combines with J gene TRBJ2-3; TRBD2 matches at 9 bases. Looked up from germline, CDR1 is MNHEY and CDR2 is SMNVEV (reference sequence). There are 17 residues in the CDR3. J lost 2 bases, V lost 4 bases, and 10 bases had no gene match. The CDR3 loop is CASSSSQRGRATDTQYF. CDR3 bases: TGTGCCAGCAGTTCATCCCAACGCGGGAGGGCCACAGATACGCAGTATTTT.

The J gene is TRBJ2-1, the V gene TRBV27, with TRBD1 matching over 7 bases. V shed 7 bases, J shed 0 bases, and the junction held 9 bases outside the gene matches. This CDR3 spans 16 amino acids. Germline loops: CDR1 MNHEY, CDR2 SMNVEV (reference sequence). CDR3 residues: CASISGQLGSYNEQFF. The CDR3 coding sequence is TGTGCCAGCATCTCGGGACAGCTAGGCTCCTACAATGAGCAGTTCTTC.

The V gene is TRBV18, the J gene TRBJ2-1; TRBD1 aligns across 10 bases. V was pared by 6 bases and J by 0 bases, with 17 bases of the junction left unmatched. CDR1 is KGHSH and CDR2 is LQKENI in the germline V gene. CDR3 length: 20 residues. The CDR3 protein is CASSQRGQGPHPSSYNEQFF. As DNA, the CDR3 is TGTGCCAGCTCCCAAAGGGGACAGGGGCCACACCCGAGCTCCTACAATGAGCAGTTCTTC.

The V and J genes are TRBV4-1 and TRBJ1-1, with a possible D match to TRBD1 (6 bases). V gave up 3 bases and J gave up 1 base, with 15 bases separating them. The CDR3 runs to 16 residues. Germline values: CDR1 MGHRA, CDR2 YSYEKL. As DNA, the CDR3 is TGCGCCAGCAGCCATACCCACCGACAGGAGAACACTGAAGCTTTCTTT. Protein product: CASSHTHRQENTEAFF.

The rearrangement joins TRBV5-4 to TRBJ2-3; 11 nucleotides align to TRBD2. Germline lookup yields CDR1 SGHNT and CDR2 YYREEE (reference sequence). CDR3 length equals 15 residues. The trim removed 5 bases at V and 1 base at J, leaving 3 bases unmatched. CDR3 in DNA: TGTGCCAGCAGGCCGGGACTAGCGGGCACAGATACGCAGTATTTT. Translation: CASRPGLAGTDTQYF. Complete variable domain (other parts from reference TRBV5-4 and TRBJ2-3): ETGVTQSPTHLIKTRGQQVTLRCSSQSGHNTVSWYQQALGQGPQFIFQYYREEENGRGNFPPRFSGLQFPNYSSELNVNALELDDSALYLCASRPGLAGTDTQYFGPGTRLTVL.

The chain employs TRBV5-1 and TRBJ2-5, with 7 bases matching TRBD2. The CDR3 contains 18 residues. CDR1 and CDR2 (germline): SGHRS, YFSETQ. V was clipped by 4 bases and J by 3 bases; unmatched bases: 18. In DNA, the CDR3 is TGCGCCAGCAGCATAGGACTTTTCAGCGGCAGCGGGGAAGAGACCCAGTACTTC. As protein: CASSIGLFSGSGEETQYF.

The count of this clone is one. V usage is TRBV30 and J usage is TRBJ1-5; no reliable D call. Germline CDR1 is GTSNPN and CDR2 is SVGIG (reference sequence). CDR3 length: 14 amino acids. The V end was cut by 0 bases, the J end by 2 bases, with 8 bases between. The CDR3 DNA is TGTGCCTGGAGTGTAAGCTCCGGCAATCAGCCCCAGCATTTT. Translated, it gives CAWSVSSGNQPQHF.

The chain employs TRBV15 and TRBJ2-5; 9 bases match TRBD1. The CDR3 is 16 amino acids. Germline V gene lookup returns CDR1 LNHNV and CDR2 YYDKDF (reference sequence). Trimming cost V 5 bases and J 7 bases; bases outside gene matches: 14. The CDR3 DNA reads TGTGCCACCAGCGGATCGGGACAGGGCTTCGATGGGACCCAGTACTTC. This sequence encodes CATSGSGQGFDGTQYF.

The rearrangement links TRBV6-6 to TRBJ2-7; 7 bases match TRBD1. The CDR3 is made up of 15 amino acids. V was pared by 2 bases and J by 3 bases, with 7 bases of the junction left unmatched. The germline gives CDR1 MNHNY, CDR2 SVGAGI (reference sequence). The CDR3 region has the DNA TGTGCCAGCAGTTACCCGACAGGGTCGGGCTACGAGCAGTACTTC. It encodes CASSYPTGSGYEQYF.

The chain employs TRBV5-6 and TRBJ2-5; 8 nucleotides match TRBD2. The V segment lost 3 bases and the J segment 1 base; nucleotides outside the gene matches: 17. CDR3 length: 19 amino acids. From germline, CDR1 is SGHDT and CDR2 YYEEEE. This CDR3 is CASSYRVGRVSPRQETQYF. The CDR3 DNA follows: TGTGCCAGCAGCTACAGGGTCGGGAGGGTTTCCCCGCGCCAAGAGACCCAGTACTTC.

This clone was picked up one time. The chain employs TRBV5-1 and TRBJ2-2, with D tentatively TRBD1 (5 bases). The CDR3 extends over 15 amino acids. The germline V gene has CDR1 SGHRS and CDR2 YFSETQ. V lost 5 bases to trimming and J lost 1 base, with 12 bases between them. The CDR3 loop is CASSSSGWNTGELFF. As DNA, the CDR3 is TGCGCCAGCAGTAGTTCAGGGTGGAACACCGGGGAGCTGTTTTTT.

V and J are TRBV19 and TRBJ2-2; D is possibly TRBD1 (6 bases). This CDR3 has 16 residues. The germline V gene encodes CDR1 LNHDA and CDR2 SQIVND (reference sequence). Trimming removed 3 bases from V and 5 bases from J, with 16 bases in between. CDR3 region: CASSISRTAMTGELFF. CDR3 in DNA: TGTGCCAGTAGTATTTCGAGGACAGCGATGACCGGGGAGCTGTTTTTT. Drawing the rest from reference TRBV19 and TRBJ2-2, the complete variable domain is DGGITQSPKYLFRKEGQNVTLSCEQNLNHDAMYWYRQDPGQGLRLIYYSQIVNDFQKGDIAEGYSVSREKKESFPLTVTSAQKNPTAFYLCASSISRTAMTGELFFGEGSRLTVL.

This clone was seen a few times. The V gene is TRBV10-1, the J gene TRBJ1-4; D perhaps matches TRBD1 (6 bases). This CDR3 contains 12 residues. The germline CDR1 and CDR2 sequences are WNHNN and SYGVQD (reference sequence). Deletions cut 8 bases from V and 11 bases from J, with 15 bases between. Here the CDR3 DNA reads TGCGCCAGCTCGACAGGTTCGGGGAAACTGTTTTTT. Residues: CASSTGSGKLFF.

This chain connects TRBV2 to TRBJ1-2, with TRBD1 identical over 7 bases. The germline gives CDR1 SNHLY, CDR2 FYNNEI. This CDR3 is built from 13 residues. Trimming removed 5 bases from V and 7 bases from J; junction bases left unmatched: 7. The CDR3 loop reads CASSSSGTAGYTF. In nucleotides, the CDR3 is TGTGCCAGCAGTTCTTCCGGGACAGCTGGCTACACCTTC.

The chain recombines TRBV20-1 with TRBJ2-7; 7 bases line up with TRBD2. Germline CDR1 and CDR2: DFQATT and SNEGSKA (reference sequence). This CDR3 has 11 amino acids. V lost 4 bases to trimming and J lost 6 bases; unmatched junction nucleotides: 3. The CDR3 spells CSAKTSLEQYF. The CDR3 nucleotides are TGCAGTGCTAAGACTAGCCTCGAGCAGTACTTC.

The chain carries TRBV12-5 and TRBJ1-5; D unclear. The V gene lost 3 bases and the J gene lost 6 bases, with 3 bases spanning the gap. This CDR3 has 11 residues. CDR1 is LGHNT and CDR2 is FRNRAP in the germline V gene. CDR3 protein: CASGFRQPQHF. CDR3 nucleotides: TGTGCTAGTGGTTTTCGTCAGCCCCAGCATTTT.

J is TRBJ1-1 and V is TRBV5-5, with D possibly TRBD1 on 6 matching bases. The germline gives CDR1 SGHKS, CDR2 YYEKEE (reference sequence). This CDR3 has 16 residues. Trimming left V 6 bases short and J 2 bases short, with 20 bases between. For the CDR3, the DNA is TGTGCCAGCACCTCCGGGGACAACACGGGTAACACTGAAGCTTTCTTT. This gives the protein CASTSGDNTGNTEAFF.

The J gene is TRBJ2-7, the V gene TRBV19; maybe TRBD2 (6 bases). Deletions cut 6 bases from V and 4 bases from J, with 19 bases between. In germline, CDR1 is LNHDA, CDR2 SQIVND (reference sequence). The CDR3 has 15 residues. CDR3 residues: CASSPEEGKGYEQYF. DNA for the CDR3: TGTGCCAGTAGCCCAGAGGAGGGAAAGGGGTACGAGCAGTACTTC.

This clone was detected only once. The J gene is TRBJ2-7, the V gene TRBV5-6; TRBD1 matches at 7 bases. CDR1 and CDR2 (germline): SGHDT, YYEEEE. The CDR3 is made up of 13 amino acids. The trim removed 2 bases at V and 5 bases at J, leaving 4 bases unmatched. The CDR3 is CASSLSGTDEQYF. DNA for the CDR3: TGTGCCAGCAGCTTATCCGGGACAGACGAGCAGTACTTC.

This chain uses TRBV4-1 with TRBJ2-5; 7 bases are a match to TRBD2. V shed 7 bases and J 1 base; nucleotides not matched to a gene: 12. The germline V gene encodes CDR1 MGHRA and CDR2 YSYEKL. This CDR3 spans 16 amino acids. CDR3 sequence: CASKPGRASGQETQYF. CDR3 bases: TGCGCCAGCAAACCAGGGCGGGCTAGCGGCCAAGAGACCCAGTACTTC.